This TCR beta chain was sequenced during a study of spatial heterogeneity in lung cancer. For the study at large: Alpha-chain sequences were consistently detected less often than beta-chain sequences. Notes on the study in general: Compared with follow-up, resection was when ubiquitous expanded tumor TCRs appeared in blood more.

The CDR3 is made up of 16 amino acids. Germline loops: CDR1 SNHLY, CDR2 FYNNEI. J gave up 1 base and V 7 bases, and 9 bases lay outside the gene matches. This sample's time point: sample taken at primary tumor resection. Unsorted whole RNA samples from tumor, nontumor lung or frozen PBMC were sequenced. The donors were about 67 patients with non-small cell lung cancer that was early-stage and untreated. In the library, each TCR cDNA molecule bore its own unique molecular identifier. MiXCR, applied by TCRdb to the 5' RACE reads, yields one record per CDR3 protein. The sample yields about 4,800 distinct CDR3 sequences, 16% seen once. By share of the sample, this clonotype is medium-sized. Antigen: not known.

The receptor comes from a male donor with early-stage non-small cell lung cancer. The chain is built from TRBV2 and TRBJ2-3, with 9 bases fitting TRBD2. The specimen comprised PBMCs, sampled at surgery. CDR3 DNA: TGTGCCAGCATTCAGCGCGGGGGGGGACGCACAGATACGCAGTATTTT. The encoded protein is CASIQRGGGRTDTQYF.